This TCR beta chain was documented in a study of blood T cell repertoires in COVID-19. Whole-study context: Nucleic acid was either cDNA or gDNA, and it came from T cells, B-cell-depleted T cells, or PBMCs.

In this sample, this clone turned up a few times. Across about 22 US areas, participants ranged in age from roughly 18 to 95 years. Between the trimmed V and J ends, which lost 6 bases and 0 bases, there was a span of 9 bases. The length of the CDR3 is 13 residues. Germline CDR1 and CDR2: SEHNR and FQNEAQ (reference sequence). Per the study methods: Quantification of nucleated cells was approximated via reference gene primer amplification. Clones were read by immunoSEQ multiplex PCR, and TCRdb kept only the in-frame ones, dropping some. V, J and clone size were drawn from that table, and D and trimming were deduced from the DNA. The profile shows some 200,000 clones, more than 75% of them singletons.

The receptor's source is a woman between 40 and 50 years old with acute COVID-19. J is TRBJ2-7 and V is TRBV7-9; maybe TRBD1 (6 bases). The sequenced material came from PBMCs or T cells enriched from blood (not recorded which). DNA for the CDR3: TGTGCCAGCAGTCAGGGGTTCTCCTACGAGCAGTACTTC. Its translation is CASSQGFSYEQYF.